Shown below are 18 T cell receptor beta chains from a single sample sequenced in a study of tumor and adjacent non-tumor tissue in lung cancer (dated by TCRdb to 2016 to 2019). Bulk unsorted tissue served as the source for RNA extraction, and RNA quality was assessed using a NanoDrop ND-1000 and an Agilent 2100. Receptors were amplified or captured by multiplex PCR. The sample was run on an Illumina HiSeq 2500. Following protocols modified from ARM-PCR, the researchers constructed TCRbeta libraries through three rounds of nested PCR with primers (Table S4). TCRdb trimmed public reads at Q25 via fastp, called clones via MiXCR and kept in-frame beta chains. Each CDR3 protein gets just one entry, which takes the most common genes and DNA from the rows behind it. The sample table contains around 99,000 distinct CDR3 sequences; only one count was recorded for roughly 77% of them. The ten most abundant clones make up around a third of the sample.

The specimen was lung tumor tissue. The receptors were gathered from a woman aged 60 to 75 with non-small cell lung cancer.

The J gene is TRBJ2-2, the V gene TRBV6-2 or TRBV6-3; a possible D gene is TRBD2 (5 bases). The CDR3 is 17 amino acids. The germline V gene encodes CDR1 MNHEY and CDR2 SVGEGT. Trimming cost V 6 bases and J 5 bases, with 22 bases left between them. The CDR3 spells CASSPDPPRVNTGELFF. The CDR3 nucleotides are TGTGCCAGCAGCCCAGACCCCCCGAGGGTGAATACCGGGGAGCTGTTTTTT.

Notes on this clonotype: At one boundary the junction diverges from the germline segment, which might be a read error. The chain links TRBV4-1 to TRBJ2-2, with D perhaps matching TRBD2 (6 bases). The CDR3 consists of 17 residues. From germline, CDR1 is MGHRA and CDR2 YSYEKL. The CDR3 loop reads CASSPRWSGVSTAELFF. CDR3 sequence (DNA): TGCGCCAGCAGCCCAAGATGGTCGGGAGTTTCTACCGCGGAGCTGTTTTTT.

The genes are TRBV10-3 and TRBJ2-3; D may be TRBD2 (6 bases). Germline values: CDR1 ENHRY, CDR2 SYGVKD. CDR3 length equals 14 residues. Trimming pared 6 bases from V and 4 bases from J, leaving 14 bases between. This CDR3 reads CAIRPTSGADTQYF. In DNA, the CDR3 is TGTGCCATCAGACCCACGTCGGGAGCAGATACGCAGTATTTT.

The chain links TRBV20-1 to TRBJ2-1, with 8 bases that match TRBD2. Unmatched junction bases numbered 13, after V lost 7 bases and J lost 8 bases. Germline assignment: CDR1 DFQATT and CDR2 SNEGSKA (reference sequence). The CDR3 runs to 14 residues. The CDR3 region is CSGIVASGLDEQFF. CDR3 DNA sequence: TGCAGTGGTATTGTGGCTAGCGGGCTCGATGAGCAGTTCTTC.

About this clonotype: A junction boundary mismatches the germline segment, possibly from a read error. The V and J genes are TRBV9 and TRBJ1-6; 7 bases map to TRBD1. Germline CDR1 reads SGDLS; CDR2 reads YYNGEE. The CDR3 runs to 17 residues. The CDR3 sequence is CAISKRDSSINNSPLHF. The CDR3, as DNA: TGTGCCATCAGCAAACGGGACAGCTCAATCAATAATTCACCCCTCCACTTT. The full variable domain, completed using reference TRBV9 and TRBJ1-6, is DSGVTQTPKHLITATGQRVTLRCSPRSGDLSVYWYQQSLDQGLQFLIQYYNGEERAKGNILERFSAQQFPDLHSELNLSSLELGDSALYFCAISKRDSSINNSPLHFGNGTRLTVT.

Comment on this clonotype: A much larger clone differs by one base, so this may be a read error. The chain has TRBV11-3 and TRBJ1-1; TRBD1 agrees at 7 bases. This CDR3 is built from 15 residues. The germline V gene encodes CDR1 SGHNT and CDR2 YENEEA. J gave up 4 bases and V 5 bases, and 10 bases lay outside the gene matches. DNA of the CDR3: TGTGCCAGCAGCATCCAACAGGGGATAAGCACTGAAGCTTTCTTT. Translation: CASSIQQGISTEAFF.

At least ten counts were recorded for this clonotype. V gene TRBV6-1 combines with J gene TRBJ1-5; D is uncertain. The CDR3 has 14 residues. V was trimmed by 4 bases and J by 3 bases, leaving 10 bases between them. Germline CDR1 and CDR2: MNHNS and SASEGT. For the CDR3, the DNA is TGTGCCAGCAGTGCCGACATCTACAATCAGCCCCAGCATTTT. Translation gives CASSADIYNQPQHF.

Worth noting for this clonotype: The CDR3 does not end in the conserved phenylalanine or tryptophan, so this is likely a read error. V gene TRBV11-1 combines with J gene TRBJ1-2, with TRBD1 as a possible D gene (6 bases). The CDR3 has 14 amino acids. From germline, CDR1 is SGHAT and CDR2 FQDESV (reference sequence). As DNA, the CDR3 is TGTACCAGCAGCTCACAGGGCCCGTTCTATGGCTACACCTTA. It specifies CTSSSQGPFYGYTL.

As concerns this clonotype: A much larger clone sits a single nucleotide away, making a read error possible. The V gene is TRBV20-1, the J gene TRBJ1-5, with 7 bases aligning to TRBD1. With 6 bases clipped from V and 2 bases from J, the junction kept 7 bases outside the gene matches. The CDR3 length is 14 residues. Germline V gene sequence: CDR1 DFQATT, CDR2 SNEGSKA (reference sequence). The DNA for the CDR3 is TGCAGTGCCGGGACAGTAGCCCGCAATCAGCCCCAGCATTTT. As protein: CSAGTVARNQPQHF.

About this clonotype itself: The conserved phenylalanine or tryptophan normally closing the CDR3 is absent here, so this likely arose from a read error. This chain joins TRBV29-1 and TRBJ1-1; D uncertain. Germline assignment: CDR1 SQVTM and CDR2 ANQGSEA. Between the trimmed V and J ends, which lost 7 bases and 1 base, there was a span of 13 bases. The CDR3 covers 13 residues. The CDR3 protein is CSAESSKNTEAFI. The DNA for the CDR3 is TGCAGCGCGGAGAGTTCCAAGAACACTGAAGCTTTCATT.

The CDR3 DNA follows: TGTGCCAGCAGCCGAGTTCAGGGTGTAGGCACCGGGGAGCTGTTTTTT. Its translation: CASSRVQGVGTGELFF. This rearrangement joins TRBV4-2 to TRBJ2-2; perhaps TRBD1 as D (5 bases). V lost 4 bases and J 4 bases, leaving 16 bases between the germline ends. Germline assignment: CDR1 LGHNA and CDR2 YNFKEQ. The CDR3 has 16 amino acids.

This clonotype was recorded a few times. The CDR3 does not close with the conserved phenylalanine or tryptophan, likely indicating a read error. V usage is TRBV11-2 and J usage is TRBJ1-1; D is undetermined. Looked up from germline, CDR1 is SGHAT and CDR2 is FQNNGV. The length of the CDR3 is 15 residues. The CDR3 region is CASSLDPSMNTEAFI. The CDR3 region has the DNA TGTGCCAGTAGCTTAGACCCCAGCATGAACACTGAAGCTTTCATT.

For this clonotype: A read error may account for a junction end that differs from germline. The chain recombines TRBV11-2 with TRBJ2-6; D is perhaps TRBD1 or TRBD2 (6 bases each). The CDR3 spans 17 residues. Germline loops: CDR1 SGHAT, CDR2 FQNNGV. The CDR3 sequence is CARSLESGEVGANVLAF. DNA of the CDR3: TGTGCCCGCAGCTTAGAATCAGGGGAGGTTGGGGCCAACGTCCTGGCATTC.

As for this clonotype: One junction end disagrees with the germline gene, perhaps due to a read error. This rearrangement joins TRBV6-2 or TRBV6-3 to TRBJ2-1; 8 positions match TRBD2. CDR1 and CDR2 (germline): MNHEY, SVGEGT. The CDR3 is 16 residues long. CDR3 sequence (DNA): TGTGCTAGCAGTTACTCGATCCAACGGGGGGGCAATGAGCAGTTCTTC. Protein sequence: CASSYSIQRGGNEQFF.

Concerning this clonotype: Compared with germline, one end of the junction differs, possibly owing to a read error. This chain uses TRBV14 with TRBJ2-1; D unclear. CDR3 length: 11 residues. Germline V lookup: CDR1 SGHDN, CDR2 FVKESK. CDR3 sequence: CASSGVNEQLF. The CDR3 nucleotides read TGTGCCAGCAGTGGGGTAAATGAGCAGCTCTTC. The full variable domain, rest sourced from reference TRBV14 and TRBJ2-1, is EAGVTQFPSHSVIEKGQTVTLRCDPISGHDNLYWYRRVMGKEIKFLLHFVKESKQDESGMPNNRFLAERTGGTYSTLKVQPAELEDSGVYFCASSGVNEQLFGPGTRLTVL.

As to this clonotype: The junction shows a germline mismatch at one end, possibly a read error. The chain employs TRBV11-2 and TRBJ2-3; tentative D call: TRBD2 (5 bases). Germline CDR1 is SGHAT and CDR2 is FQNNGV. CDR3 length: 15 residues. The CDR3 DNA reads as TGTGCCATCAGCGCTACCGGGATGGCCACAGATACGCAGTATTTT. Its protein product is CAISATGMATDTQYF.

The chain is built from TRBV11-1 and TRBJ2-1; TRBD1 aligns across 8 bases. CDR1 SGHAT and CDR2 FQDESV come from the germline V gene (reference sequence). CDR3 length: 15 amino acids. DNA for the CDR3: TGTACCTGCAGCTCATTGGGGACAGGTTTCAATGAGCAGTTCTTC. Amino acid sequence: CTCSSLGTGFNEQFF.

The table lists this clonotype with a few counts. This chain links TRBV28 with TRBJ1-5, with D maybe TRBD1 (5 bases). The germline gives CDR1 MDHEN, CDR2 SYDVKM. Trimming pared 7 bases from V and 6 bases from J, leaving 13 bases between. This CDR3 spans 13 amino acids. CDR3 nucleotide sequence: TGTGCCAGCATTCCAGGGTTCGGTCAGCCCCAGCATTTT. This gives the protein CASIPGFGQPQHF.